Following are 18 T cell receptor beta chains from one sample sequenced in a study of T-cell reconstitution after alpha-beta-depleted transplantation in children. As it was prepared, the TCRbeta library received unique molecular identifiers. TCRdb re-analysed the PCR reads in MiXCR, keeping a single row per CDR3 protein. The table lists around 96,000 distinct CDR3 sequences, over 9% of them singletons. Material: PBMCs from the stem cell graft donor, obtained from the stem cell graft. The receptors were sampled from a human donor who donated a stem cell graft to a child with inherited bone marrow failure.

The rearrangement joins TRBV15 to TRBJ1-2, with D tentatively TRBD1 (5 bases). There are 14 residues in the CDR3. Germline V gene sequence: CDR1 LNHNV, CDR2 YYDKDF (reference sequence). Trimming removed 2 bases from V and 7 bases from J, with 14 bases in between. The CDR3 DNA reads TGTGCCACCAGCAGAACTCCCGGGACCTCTGGCTACACCTTC. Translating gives CATSRTPGTSGYTF. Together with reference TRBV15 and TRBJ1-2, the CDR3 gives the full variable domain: DAMVIQNPRYQVTQFGKPVTLSCSQTLNHNVMYWYQQKSSQAPKLLFHYYDKDFNNEADTPDNFQSRRPNTSFCFLDIRSPGLGDTAMYLCATSRTPGTSGYTFGSGTRLTVV.

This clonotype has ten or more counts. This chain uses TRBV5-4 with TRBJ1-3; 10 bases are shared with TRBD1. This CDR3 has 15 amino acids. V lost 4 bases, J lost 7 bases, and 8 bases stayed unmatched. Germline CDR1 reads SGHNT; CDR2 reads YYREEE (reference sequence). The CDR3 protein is CASSPGQGRGNTIYF. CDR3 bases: TGTGCCAGCAGCCCGGGACAGGGGCGAGGGAACACCATATATTTT.

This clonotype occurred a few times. CDR3 amino acids: CASSLITGGLDEQYF. CDR3 sequence (DNA): TGCGCCAGCAGCTTAATCACAGGGGGACTTGACGAGCAGTACTTC. This chain uses TRBV5-1 with TRBJ2-7; TRBD1 matches 8 bases. Germline assignment: CDR1 SGHRS and CDR2 YFSETQ. V was pared by 2 bases and J by 5 bases, with 9 bases of the junction left unmatched. The CDR3 is 15 amino acids.

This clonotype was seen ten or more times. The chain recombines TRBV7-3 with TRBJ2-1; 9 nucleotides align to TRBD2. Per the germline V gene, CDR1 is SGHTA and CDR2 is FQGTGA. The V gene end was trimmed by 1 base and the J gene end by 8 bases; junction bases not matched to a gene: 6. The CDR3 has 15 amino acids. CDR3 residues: CASSLMGGRVDEQFF. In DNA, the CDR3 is TGTGCCAGCAGCTTAATGGGCGGGAGGGTGGATGAGCAGTTCTTC. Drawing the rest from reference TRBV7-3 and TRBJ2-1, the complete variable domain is GAGVSQTPSNKVTEKGKYVELRCDPISGHTALYWYRQSLGQGPEFLIYFQGTGAADDSGLPNDRFFAVRPEGSVSTLKIQRTERGDSAVYLCASSLMGGRVDEQFFGPGTRLTVL.

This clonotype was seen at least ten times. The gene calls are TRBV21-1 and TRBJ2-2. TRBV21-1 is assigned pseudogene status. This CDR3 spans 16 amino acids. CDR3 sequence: CASSKRWQAVTGELFF. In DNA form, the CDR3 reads TGTGCCAGCAGCAAAAGGTGGCAGGCAGTCACCGGGGAGCTGTTTTTT.

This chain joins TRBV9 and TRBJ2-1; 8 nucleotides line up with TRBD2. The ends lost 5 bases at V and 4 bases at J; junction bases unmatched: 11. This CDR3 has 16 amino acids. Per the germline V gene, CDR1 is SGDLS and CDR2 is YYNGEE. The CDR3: CASSQLSGGGYNEQFF. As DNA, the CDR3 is TGTGCCAGCAGTCAACTTTCGGGCGGGGGGTACAATGAGCAGTTCTTC.

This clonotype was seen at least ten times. This chain's CDR3 is CASSPLPTGGIYEQYF. The CDR3 DNA reads as TGTGCCAGCAGCCCTCTTCCGACAGGGGGAATCTACGAGCAGTACTTC. The chain couples TRBV14 to TRBJ2-7; TRBD1 aligns across 9 bases. The CDR3 extends over 16 amino acids. Per the germline V gene, CDR1 is SGHDN and CDR2 is FVKESK. Trimming removed 4 bases from V and 3 bases from J; junction bases left unmatched: 10.

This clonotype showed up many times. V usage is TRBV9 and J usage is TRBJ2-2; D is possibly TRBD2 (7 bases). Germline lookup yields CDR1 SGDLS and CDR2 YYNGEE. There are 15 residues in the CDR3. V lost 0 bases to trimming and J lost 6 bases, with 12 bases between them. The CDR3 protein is CASSVAGGLAGELFF. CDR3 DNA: TGTGCCAGCAGCGTAGCCGGGGGGCTAGCCGGGGAGCTGTTTTTT.

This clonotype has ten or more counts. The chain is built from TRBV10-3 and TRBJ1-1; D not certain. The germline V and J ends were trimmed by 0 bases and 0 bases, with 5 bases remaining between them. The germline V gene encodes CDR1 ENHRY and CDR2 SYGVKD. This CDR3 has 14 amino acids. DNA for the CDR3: TGTGCCATCAGTGAGTCTGGGGTGAACACTGAAGCTTTCTTT. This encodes CAISESGVNTEAFF.

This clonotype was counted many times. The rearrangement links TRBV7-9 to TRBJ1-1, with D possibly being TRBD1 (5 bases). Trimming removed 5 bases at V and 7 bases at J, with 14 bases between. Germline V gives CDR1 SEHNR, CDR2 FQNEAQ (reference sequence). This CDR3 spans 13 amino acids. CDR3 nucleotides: TGTGCCAGCAGCCCCAGCGGGGGAGTTGAAGCTTTCTTT. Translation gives CASSPSGGVEAFF.

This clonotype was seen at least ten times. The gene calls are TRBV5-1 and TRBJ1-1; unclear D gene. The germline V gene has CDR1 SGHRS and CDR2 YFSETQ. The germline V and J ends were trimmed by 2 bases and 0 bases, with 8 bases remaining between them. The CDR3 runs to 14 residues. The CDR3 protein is CASSFQLVNTEAFF. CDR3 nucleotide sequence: TGCGCCAGCAGCTTCCAACTGGTGAACACTGAAGCTTTCTTT.

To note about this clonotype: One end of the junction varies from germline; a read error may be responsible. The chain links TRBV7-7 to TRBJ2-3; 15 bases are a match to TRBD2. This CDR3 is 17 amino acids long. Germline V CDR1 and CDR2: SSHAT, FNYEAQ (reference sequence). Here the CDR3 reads CASSYQGLAGGTDTQYF. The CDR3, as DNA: TGTGCTAGCAGCTACCAGGGACTAGCGGGAGGTACAGATACGCAGTATTTT.

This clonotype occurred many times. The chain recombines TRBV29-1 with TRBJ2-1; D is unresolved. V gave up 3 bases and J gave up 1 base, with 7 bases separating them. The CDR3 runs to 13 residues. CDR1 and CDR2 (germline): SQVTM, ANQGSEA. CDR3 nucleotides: TGCAGCGTTGACTCGACTTCCTACAATGAGCAGTTCTTC. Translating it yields CSVDSTSYNEQFF.

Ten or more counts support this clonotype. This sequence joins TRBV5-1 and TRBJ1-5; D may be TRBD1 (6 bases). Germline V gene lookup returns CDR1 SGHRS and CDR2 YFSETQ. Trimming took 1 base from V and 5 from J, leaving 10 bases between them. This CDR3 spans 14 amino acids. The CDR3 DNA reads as TGCGCCAGCAGCTTGAGAGGGGGGGATCAGCCCCAGCATTTT. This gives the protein CASSLRGGDQPQHF.

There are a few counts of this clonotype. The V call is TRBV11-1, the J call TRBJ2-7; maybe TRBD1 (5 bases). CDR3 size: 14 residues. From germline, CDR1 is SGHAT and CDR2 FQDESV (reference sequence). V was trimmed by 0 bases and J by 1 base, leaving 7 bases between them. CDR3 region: CASSLATVSYEQYF. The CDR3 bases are TGTGCCAGCAGCTTAGCGACAGTGTCCTACGAGCAGTACTTC. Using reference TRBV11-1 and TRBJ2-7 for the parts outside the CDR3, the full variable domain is EAEVAQSPRYKITEKSQAVAFWCDPISGHATLYWYRQILGQGPELLVQFQDESVVDDSQLPKDRFSAERLKGVDSTLKIQPAELGDSAMYLCASSLATVSYEQYFGPGTRLTVT.

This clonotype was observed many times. CDR3 nucleotides: TGTGCCAGCAGCTCCCCTAGCTATGGCCGTTCAGAGACCCAGTACTTC. Translating it yields CASSSPSYGRSETQYF. The chain employs TRBV7-8 and TRBJ2-5; possibly TRBD2 for D (5 bases). V was shortened by 4 bases and J by 4 bases, with 19 bases between the two germline ends. Germline CDR1 SGHVS, CDR2 FQNEAQ. The CDR3 spans 16 residues.

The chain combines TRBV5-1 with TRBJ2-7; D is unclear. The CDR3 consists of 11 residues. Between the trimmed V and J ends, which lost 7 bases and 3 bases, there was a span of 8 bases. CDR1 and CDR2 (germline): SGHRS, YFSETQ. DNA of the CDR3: TGCGCCAGCCGCCTGAGCTACGAGCAGTACTTC. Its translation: CASRLSYEQYF.

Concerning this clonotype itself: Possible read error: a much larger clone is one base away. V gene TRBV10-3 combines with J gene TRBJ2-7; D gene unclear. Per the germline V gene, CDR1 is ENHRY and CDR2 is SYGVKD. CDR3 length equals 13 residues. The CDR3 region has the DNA TGTTCCATCACCGAGACTCAAGGATCCGAGCAGTACTTC. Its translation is CSITETQGSEQYF.